Listed here are 14 T cell receptor beta chains from one sample, sequenced in a study of blood T cell repertoires in COVID-19. Sequenced by immunoSEQ multiplex PCR; TCRdb stores in-frame clones only, minus some. This sample has 340,000 or so clones; about 86% occur once, and the top ten carry 2.5% to 3%. Material: peripheral blood. These receptor sequences come from a man aged 25 to 40 with active or convalescent COVID-19.

This clone was detected only a few times. The chain couples TRBV2 to TRBJ2-3, with 11 bases aligning to TRBD2. This CDR3 has 19 residues. Germline trimming cut 5 bases from V and 0 bases from J; bases unmatched to any gene: 13. CDR1 and CDR2 (germline): SNHLY, FYNNEI. CDR3 protein: CASSIHSGRDTGSTDTQYF. The CDR3 nucleotides read TGTGCCAGCAGTATACATAGCGGGAGGGACACCGGGAGCACAGATACGCAGTATTTT.

The chain links TRBV28 to TRBJ2-2; 7 nucleotides match TRBD2. The CDR3 totals 16 residues. Germline CDR1 MDHEN, CDR2 SYDVKM. V shed 6 bases and J 1 base; nucleotides not matched to a gene: 8. The CDR3 bases are TGTGCCAGCAGCCGGCCGGCTAGCGGGAACACCGGGGAGCTGTTTTTT. This gives the protein CASSRPASGNTGELFF.

This clone was observed a few times. The junction shows a germline mismatch at one end, possibly a read error. CDR3 protein: CASRIGGGGYTF. The CDR3 DNA reads as TGTGCCAGTAGGATAGGAGGGGGCGGCTACACCTTC. V usage is TRBV19 and J usage is TRBJ1-2, with 7 bases that match TRBD1. The CDR3 extends over 12 amino acids. Looked up from germline, CDR1 is LNHDA and CDR2 is SQIVND (reference sequence).

The V and J genes are TRBV29-1 and TRBJ2-5; TRBD2 aligns across 7 bases. Germline V lookup: CDR1 SQVTM, CDR2 ANQGSEA. The V segment lost 7 bases and the J segment 5 bases; nucleotides outside the gene matches: 4. The CDR3 spans 11 residues. The CDR3: CSGREGETQYF. CDR3 DNA: TGCAGCGGAAGGGAGGGGGAGACCCAGTACTTC.

The chain has TRBV5-4 and TRBJ2-2; TRBD2 might be the D (5 bases). The CDR3 has 13 residues. Germline V gives CDR1 SGHNT, CDR2 YYREEE (reference sequence). The V gene lost 7 bases and the J gene lost 6 bases, with 13 bases spanning the gap. The CDR3 sequence is CASGSAKAGELFF. The CDR3 bases are TGTGCCAGCGGGAGTGCAAAGGCCGGGGAGCTGTTTTTT. The full variable domain, with the rest looked up from reference TRBV5-4 and TRBJ2-2, is ETGVTQSPTHLIKTRGQQVTLRCSSQSGHNTVSWYQQALGQGPQFIFQYYREEENGRGNFPPRFSGLQFPNYSSELNVNALELDDSALYLCASGSAKAGELFFGEGSRLTVL.

This clone was picked up one time. The genes are TRBV9 and TRBJ2-1, with 10 bases aligning to TRBD2. Germline V gives CDR1 SGDLS, CDR2 YYNGEE. The CDR3 totals 15 residues. The V segment lost 6 bases and the J segment 0 bases; nucleotides outside the gene matches: 3. DNA of the CDR3: TGTGCCAGCACCCCTAGCGGGAGCTCCTACAATGAGCAGTTCTTC. Translated: CASTPSGSSYNEQFF.

The V call is TRBV4-1, the J call TRBJ1-6, with a weak D call TRBD1 (6 bases). The ends were cut back, 2 bases at V and 10 bases at J, with 12 bases in the middle. Per the germline V gene, CDR1 is MGHRA and CDR2 is YSYEKL. The CDR3 is 14 residues long. The CDR3 is CASSQKSRGSPLHF. The CDR3 DNA reads as TGCGCCAGCAGCCAAAAAAGCAGGGGATCACCCCTCCACTTT.

The chain uses TRBV30 and TRBJ2-7; the D gene is possibly TRBD2 (6 bases). Trimming removed 4 bases from V and 2 bases from J, with 9 bases in between. This CDR3 has 12 residues. Germline V CDR1 and CDR2: GTSNPN, SVGIG (reference sequence). The CDR3 DNA reads as TGTGCCTGGACCCCGGGAGCCTACGAGCAGTACTTC. This translates into CAWTPGAYEQYF.

The chain employs TRBV29-1 and TRBJ2-3; D is unclear. The V gene lost 5 bases and the J gene lost 0 bases, with 12 bases spanning the gap. CDR3 size: 14 residues. Germline values: CDR1 SQVTM, CDR2 ANQGSEA. The CDR3 protein is CSVTPDTSTDTQYF. CDR3 DNA: TGCAGCGTTACTCCCGACACTAGCACAGATACGCAGTATTTT.

The rearrangement joins TRBV6-5 to TRBJ1-4, with D unresolved. The V gene's germline CDR1 is MNHEY and CDR2 SVGAGI. V was shortened by 5 bases and J by 3 bases, with 13 bases between the two germline ends. This CDR3 has 15 amino acids. Here the CDR3 DNA reads TGTGCCAGCAGTAGTCTGCGGGCAGCTAATGAAAAACTGTTTTTT. Its translation is CASSSLRAANEKLFF.

This sequence joins TRBV4-2 and TRBJ2-7, with D unclear. V lost 1 base and J lost 4, with 14 bases in between. CDR1 and CDR2 (germline): LGHNA, YNFKEQ. This CDR3 contains 15 residues. The CDR3 sequence is CASSQGGGYQYEQYF. Here the CDR3 DNA reads TGTGCCAGCAGCCAAGGAGGCGGTTATCAATACGAGCAGTACTTC.

The rearrangement links TRBV6-2 or TRBV6-3 to TRBJ2-5; maybe TRBD1 (5 bases). Germline-derived CDR1 and CDR2 are MNHEY and SVGEGT. The germline V and J ends were trimmed by 5 bases and 9 bases, with 16 bases remaining between them. The CDR3 has 13 amino acids. DNA of the CDR3: TGTGCCAGCAGTCAATGGGGCGGCTCGGCCCAGTACTTC. Amino acids: CASSQWGGSAQYF.

In its sample, this clone was seen once. The chain is built from TRBV15 and TRBJ2-5; possible D gene TRBD2, 6 bases. Germline V gives CDR1 LNHNV, CDR2 YYDKDF (reference sequence). The CDR3 is 17 amino acids. The V end was cut by 4 bases, the J end by 0 bases, with 18 bases between. The CDR3 DNA reads as TGTGCCACCAGCAAAGGCACGGGAGCGGCGTACCAAGAGACCCAGTACTTC. Translation gives CATSKGTGAAYQETQYF.

The V call is TRBV20-1, the J call TRBJ2-1, with 7 bases matching TRBD2. V shed 5 bases and J 7 bases; nucleotides not matched to a gene: 2. This CDR3 has 11 amino acids. Germline loops: CDR1 DFQATT, CDR2 SNEGSKA (reference sequence). The chain's CDR3 is CSAWTRNEQFF. The DNA for the CDR3 is TGCAGTGCTTGGACTAGGAATGAGCAGTTCTTC.